These 25 T cell receptor beta chains originate from one sample sequenced in a study of cytomegalovirus exposure and HLA in healthy donors. TCRdb's table, derived via immunoSEQ multiplex PCR, lists solely in-frame clones and lacks some. The sample lists about 140,000 clones, 88% occurring once. The sample consisted of PBMCs. The receptors shown here come from a woman between 18 and 29 years old in good health and CMV-seropositive.

The V and J genes are TRBV11-3 and TRBJ2-1; a possible D gene is TRBD2 (6 bases). Germline V gene data show CDR1 as SGHNT and CDR2 as YENEEA. The CDR3 consists of 13 residues. V lost 5 bases to trimming and J lost 8 bases, with 13 bases between them. The CDR3 DNA is TGTGCCAGCAGCCCACGGGACTTCGATGAGCAGTTCTTC. This translates into CASSPRDFDEQFF.

The rearrangement uses TRBV28 and TRBJ1-1; tentatively, D is TRBD1 (5 bases). V shed 6 bases and J shed 1 base, with 24 bases lying between them. This CDR3 has 18 residues. Looked up from germline, CDR1 is MDHEN and CDR2 is SYDVKM. The chain's CDR3 is CASRRRGQPLLANTEAFF. In DNA, the CDR3 is TGTGCCAGCAGACGAAGGGGTCAGCCCCTACTAGCGAACACTGAAGCTTTCTTT.

This clone has just a few counts. CDR3 DNA sequence: TGTGCCACCAGCGCTAAAAGCAGGGCAACTAATGAAAAACTGTTTTTT. Translation gives CATSAKSRATNEKLFF. J is TRBJ1-4 and V is TRBV15; D may be TRBD1 (5 bases). Germline CDR1 is LNHNV and CDR2 is YYDKDF (reference sequence). The V end lost 5 bases, the J end lost 0 bases, and 13 bases lay between the germline ends. The CDR3 length is 16 residues.

The chain is built from TRBV12-5 and TRBJ2-1, with 10 bases lining up with TRBD2. CDR1 and CDR2 (germline): LGHNT, FRNRAP. V lost 5 bases, J lost 5 bases, and 12 bases stayed unmatched. There are 17 residues in the CDR3. CDR3 bases: TGTGCTAGTGGTATGGAACCGACTAGCGGGCTTCACAATGAGCAGTTCTTC. Translation: CASGMEPTSGLHNEQFF.

The V gene is TRBV2, the J gene TRBJ2-5; 10 bases map to TRBD2. With 6 bases clipped from V and 4 bases from J, the junction kept 8 bases outside the gene matches. Germline lookup yields CDR1 SNHLY and CDR2 FYNNEI. The CDR3 contains 15 residues. In DNA form, the CDR3 reads TGTGCCAGCAGATGGATAGGGACTAGCGCAGAGACCCAGTACTTC. This translates into CASRWIGTSAETQYF.

This sequence joins TRBV28 and TRBJ2-3; TRBD2 is a possible D gene (5 bases). The CDR3 runs 14 residues. The V end was cut by 3 bases, the J end by 4 bases, with 11 bases between. Germline loops: CDR1 MDHEN, CDR2 SYDVKM. The CDR3 bases are TGTGCCAGCAGTTTGGCGGAGGAGGCAGATACGCAGTATTTT. Its translation: CASSLAEEADTQYF.

This clone was detected a few times. This chain links TRBV30 with TRBJ1-2; D is ambiguous. V gave up 0 bases and J gave up 2 bases, with 7 bases separating them. Germline V gene sequence: CDR1 GTSNPN, CDR2 SVGIG (reference sequence). The CDR3 loop spans 13 amino acids. CDR3 nucleotide sequence: TGTGCCTGGAGTGTAGATGAGAACTATGGCTACACCTTC. As protein: CAWSVDENYGYTF. Full variable domain (remainder filled in from reference TRBV30 and TRBJ1-2): SQTIHQWPATLVQPVGSPLSLECTVEGTSNPNLYWYRQAAGRGLQLLFYSVGIGQISSEVPQNLSASRPQDRQFILSSKKLLLSDSGFYLCAWSVDENYGYTFGSGTRLTVV.

The chain employs TRBV5-5 and TRBJ1-5; 8 nucleotides match TRBD1. After removal of 4 bases from V and 4 bases from J, the junction contained 7 bases not matched to a gene. This CDR3 is built from 15 residues. CDR1 and CDR2 (germline): SGHKS, YYEKEE (reference sequence). Here the CDR3 reads CASSPRTGRNQPQHF. For the CDR3, the DNA is TGTGCCAGCAGCCCGCGGACAGGGCGGAATCAGCCCCAGCATTTT.

The V call is TRBV7-6, the J call TRBJ2-5; 13 nucleotides match TRBD2. The CDR3 has 16 amino acids. V trimming: 4 bases; J trimming: 5 bases; junction bases outside the gene matches: 7. CDR1 is SGHVS and CDR2 is FNYEAQ in the germline V gene. CDR3 amino acids: CASSSRLAGGTETQYF. The CDR3 coding sequence is TGTGCCAGCAGCTCGCGACTAGCGGGGGGAACGGAGACCCAGTACTTC.

V is TRBV19 and J is TRBJ2-3; 9 positions match TRBD1. Germline loops: CDR1 LNHDA, CDR2 SQIVND (reference sequence). V lost 4 bases, J lost 5 bases, and 4 bases stayed unmatched. The CDR3 spans 14 residues. The CDR3 DNA follows: TGTGCCAGTAGTAGGGACAGGGTCGGAGATACGCAGTATTTT. It translates to CASSRDRVGDTQYF.

This rearrangement joins TRBV4-1 to TRBJ2-7, with 9 positions matching TRBD1. The V segment lost 3 bases and the J segment 6 bases; nucleotides outside the gene matches: 6. There are 14 residues in the CDR3. The germline CDR1 and CDR2 sequences are MGHRA and YSYEKL. CDR3 bases: TGCGCCAGCAGCCAGGGACAGGGAATTTTCGAGCAGTACTTC. Translation gives CASSQGQGIFEQYF.

This chain uses TRBV7-9 with TRBJ1-3; D unresolved. This CDR3 is 14 amino acids long. V was cut by 0 bases and J by 1 base, with 4 bases left in between. Germline V gene sequence: CDR1 SEHNR, CDR2 FQNEAQ (reference sequence). This CDR3 reads CASSLAASGNTIYF. The DNA of the CDR3 is TGTGCCAGCAGCTTAGCGGCATCTGGAAACACCATATATTTT.

The chain uses TRBV5-4 and TRBJ2-7, with 7 bases lining up with TRBD1. J gave up 3 bases and V 3 bases, and 3 bases lay outside the gene matches. The CDR3 sequence is 13 residues long. Germline V gene sequence: CDR1 SGHNT, CDR2 YYREEE (reference sequence). This chain's CDR3 is CASSSGQDYEQYF. For the CDR3, the DNA is TGTGCCAGCAGCTCAGGACAGGACTACGAGCAGTACTTC.

This clone occurred once. The rearrangement joins TRBV9 to TRBJ1-1; 7 bases map to TRBD1. The CDR3 is made up of 15 amino acids. Germline lookup yields CDR1 SGDLS and CDR2 YYNGEE. V was clipped by 3 bases and J by 3 bases; unmatched bases: 8. The DNA of the CDR3 is TGTGCCAGCAGCGATAGGGGGCATCAGGACACTGAAGCTTTCTTT. This codes for CASSDRGHQDTEAFF. Full variable domain (outside the CDR3, taken from reference TRBV9 and TRBJ1-1): DSGVTQTPKHLITATGQRVTLRCSPRSGDLSVYWYQQSLDQGLQFLIQYYNGEERAKGNILERFSAQQFPDLHSELNLSSLELGDSALYFCASSDRGHQDTEAFFGQGTRLTVV.

This clone was found once. The J gene is TRBJ2-5, the V gene TRBV4-1, with D perhaps matching TRBD1 (7 bases). Trimming left V 1 base short and J 5 bases short, with 11 bases between. The CDR3 has 14 amino acids. CDR1 MGHRA and CDR2 YSYEKL come from the germline V gene. The CDR3, as DNA: TGCGCCAGCAGCCAAGTGCCAGGGGGGGAGACCCAGTACTTC. It translates to CASSQVPGGETQYF.

This chain connects TRBV10-3 to TRBJ1-1, with a possible D match to TRBD1 (5 bases). V lost 0 bases to trimming and J lost 5 bases, with 10 bases between them. The CDR3 spans 14 residues. CDR1 is ENHRY and CDR2 is SYGVKD in the germline V gene. CDR3: CAISESGVRTEAFF. The CDR3 DNA reads TGTGCCATCAGTGAGTCAGGGGTTCGTACTGAAGCTTTCTTT.

The J gene is TRBJ1-2, the V gene TRBV27; D perhaps matches TRBD1 (5 bases). The CDR3 consists of 13 residues. V was clipped by 7 bases and J by 3 bases, with 12 bases between them. CDR1 is MNHEY, CDR2 SMNVEV, per germline (reference sequence). The DNA for the CDR3 is TGTGCCAGCATAGGGGCAGGAGACTATGGCTACACCTTC. Translation gives CASIGAGDYGYTF.

The J gene is TRBJ1-5, the V gene TRBV4-2, with a tentative D call TRBD1 (5 bases). The CDR3 is 14 residues long. CDR1 LGHNA and CDR2 YNFKEQ come from the germline V gene. Trimming took 0 bases from V and 4 from J, leaving 7 bases between them. The CDR3 bases are TGTGCCAGCAGCCAAGAAGCAGGGAATCAGCCCCAGCATTTT. Translated: CASSQEAGNQPQHF.

In its sample, this clone was seen once. The chain joins TRBV5-5 to TRBJ1-1; the D gene is possibly TRBD1 (6 bases). The CDR3 is made up of 12 amino acids. With 0 bases removed from V and 8 bases from J, the gap between germline ends came to 8 bases. The germline V gene encodes CDR1 SGHKS and CDR2 YYEKEE (reference sequence). CDR3 residues: CASSLDREEAFF. CDR3 bases: TGTGCCAGCAGCTTGGACAGGGAAGAAGCTTTCTTT.

V is TRBV5-6 and J is TRBJ1-2; D may be TRBD1 (5 bases). Germline V CDR1 and CDR2: SGHDT, YYEEEE. The CDR3 contains 14 residues. Trimming shortened V by 0 bases and J by 5 bases, and 11 bases separated the two germline ends. CDR3 in amino acids: CASSLGPGGYGYTF. The DNA for the CDR3 is TGTGCCAGCAGCTTGGGCCCGGGGGGTTATGGCTACACCTTC.

J is TRBJ2-1 and V is TRBV7-9; D is possibly TRBD1 (7 bases). The germline gives CDR1 SEHNR, CDR2 FQNEAQ (reference sequence). V was clipped by 3 bases and J by 11 bases, with 17 bases between them. The CDR3 is made up of 14 amino acids. The CDR3: CASSFARGADKQFF. CDR3 nucleotide sequence: TGTGCCAGCAGCTTCGCCAGGGGGGCGGATAAGCAGTTCTTC.

The chain carries TRBV27 and TRBJ2-5; TRBD1 might be the D (5 bases). With 5 bases removed from V and 5 bases from J, the gap between germline ends came to 12 bases. The CDR3 length is 13 residues. The germline V gene has CDR1 MNHEY and CDR2 SMNVEV (reference sequence). The CDR3 nucleotides are TGTGCCAGCAGTAAGGGGTTGGAGGAGACCCAGTACTTC. Protein: CASSKGLEETQYF.

This clone was found a few times. The gene calls are TRBV2 and TRBJ1-5; 7 bases are a match to TRBD1. Germline CDR1 reads SNHLY; CDR2 reads FYNNEI. The CDR3 loop spans 15 amino acids. Trimming at V came to 7 bases and at J to 0 bases, leaving 6 bases not matched to a gene. CDR3 DNA: TGTGCCAGCACGGCGACAGGGTATAGCAATCAGCCCCAGCATTTT. This translates into CASTATGYSNQPQHF.

The chain links TRBV29-1 to TRBJ2-2; D remains ambiguous. This CDR3 has 13 amino acids. V was pared by 4 bases and J by 2 bases, with 8 bases between. Germline assignment: CDR1 SQVTM and CDR2 ANQGSEA. Written as DNA, the CDR3 is TGCAGCGTTGTACAGCCAAACACCGGGGAGCTGTTTTTT. Protein: CSVVQPNTGELFF.

The V call is TRBV2, the J call TRBJ2-2; 7 bases agree with TRBD2. The germline CDR1 and CDR2 sequences are SNHLY and FYNNEI. The junction had 5 bases not matched to a gene; V was cut back by 0 bases and J by 4 bases. The CDR3 spans 16 residues. CDR3 region: CASSEAGGSPTGELFF. The CDR3 nucleotides read TGTGCCAGCAGTGAAGCAGGCGGGAGCCCCACCGGGGAGCTGTTTTTT.